Listed below are T cell receptor beta chains from one sample, sequenced in a study of OX40 agonist ivuxolimab in advanced cancers. The protocol was immunoSEQ multiplex PCR, while the TCRdb copy is restricted to in-frame clones and leaves out a portion. The profile covers about 84,000 clones, with approximately 89% appearing a single time and around 0.19% taken by the ten largest. The sample here was CD4+ or CD8+ T cells sorted from blood, taken in a trial of the OX40 agonist ivuxolimab. The receptors were gathered from an adult with an advanced solid tumor such as melanoma, head and neck, liver or kidney cancer. The CDR3 runs from the conserved cysteine through the conserved F or W. D genes are given only for firm matches. Rows may omit the clone size; those that give it use once, few, many or a size class.

D gene	V gene	J gene	clone size	CDR3 DNA	CDR3 protein
-	TRBV28	TRBJ1-1	-	TGTGCCAGCAGTTTAGCAGGGGCTGGGAAAACTGAAGCTTTCTTT	CASSLAGAGKTEAFF
-	TRBV30	TRBJ1-5	few	TGTGCCTGGAGTGGGGGTACGGATCAGCCCCAGCATTTT	CAWSGGTDQPQHF
TRBD2	TRBV19	TRBJ2-7	-	TGTGCCAGTTCGGGACTAGCATTTAGCGAGCAGTACTTC	CASSGLAFSEQYF
-	TRBV18	TRBJ1-1	once	TGTGCCAGCTCACCACCGGCCTTTTTTAACGCTGAAGCTTTCTTT	CASSPPAFFNAEAFF
-	TRBV5-1	TRBJ2-5	once	TGCGCCAGCAGCTTGGCCGTTTTAGAGACCCAGTACTTC	CASSLAVLETQYF
-	TRBV27	TRBJ2-7	-	TGTGCCAGCTCCTGGGGACCCCAATACGAGCAGTACTTC	CASSWGPQYEQYF
TRBD2	TRBV5-1	TRBJ2-7	-	TGCGCCAGCAGCTCGGCGGCTAGCGGGGGGCCGTTTGACGAGCAGTACTTC	CASSSAASGGPFDEQYF
TRBD2	TRBV6-5	TRBJ2-5	-	TGTGCCAGCACCGGGAGGGCCTCAGTAGAGACCCAGTACTTC	CASTGRASVETQYF
-	TRBV6-1	TRBJ2-7	-	TGTGCCAGCAGTGACCGGGGGGCTGGGGCGGCGCAGTACTTC	CASSDRGAGAAQYF
-	TRBV6-1	TRBJ2-3	-	TGTGCCAGCAGTGAAGACAGTCCTAGCACAGATACGCAGTATTTT	CASSEDSPSTDTQYF
-	TRBV10-2	TRBJ2-1	-	TGCGCCAGCAGTGTTACTCTAAGCTCCTACAATGAGCAGTTCTTC	CASSVTLSSYNEQFF
-	TRBV6-1	TRBJ2-7	-	TGTGCCAGCAGTTTCGAGGGTCTCGCAACCTACGAGCAGTACTTC	CASSFEGLATYEQYF